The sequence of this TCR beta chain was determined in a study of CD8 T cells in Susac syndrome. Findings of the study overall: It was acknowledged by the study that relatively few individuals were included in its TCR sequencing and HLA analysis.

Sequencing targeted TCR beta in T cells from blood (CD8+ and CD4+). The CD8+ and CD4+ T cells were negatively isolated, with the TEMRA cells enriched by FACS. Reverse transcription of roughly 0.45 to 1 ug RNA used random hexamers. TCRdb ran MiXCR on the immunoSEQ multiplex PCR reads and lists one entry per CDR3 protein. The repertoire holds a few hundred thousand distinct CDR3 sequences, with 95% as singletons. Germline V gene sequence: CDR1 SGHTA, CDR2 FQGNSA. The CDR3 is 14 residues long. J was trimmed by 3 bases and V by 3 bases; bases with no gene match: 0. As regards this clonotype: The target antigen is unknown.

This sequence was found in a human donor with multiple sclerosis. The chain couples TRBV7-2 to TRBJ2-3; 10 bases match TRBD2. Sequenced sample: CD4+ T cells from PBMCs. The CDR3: CASSLGLATDTQYF. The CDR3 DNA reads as TGTGCCAGCAGCTTGGGACTAGCGACAGATACGCAGTATTTT.